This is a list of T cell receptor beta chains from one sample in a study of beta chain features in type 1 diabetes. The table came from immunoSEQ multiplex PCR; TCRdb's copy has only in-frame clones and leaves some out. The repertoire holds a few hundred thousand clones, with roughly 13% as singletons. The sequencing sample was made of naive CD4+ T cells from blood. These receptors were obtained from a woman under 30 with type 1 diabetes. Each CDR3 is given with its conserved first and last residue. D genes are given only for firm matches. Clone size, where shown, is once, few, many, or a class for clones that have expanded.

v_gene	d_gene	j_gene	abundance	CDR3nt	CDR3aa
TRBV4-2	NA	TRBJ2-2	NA	TGTGCCAGCAGACCCACGGGCGGGGAGCTGTTTTTT	CASRPTGGELFF
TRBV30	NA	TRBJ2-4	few	TGTGCCTGGAGGGCGGCGGACAAAAACATTCAGTACTTC	CAWRAADKNIQYF
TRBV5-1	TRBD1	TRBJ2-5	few	TGCGCCAGCTCGTCGACAGGGGAAGAGACCCAGTACTTC	CASSSTGEETQYF
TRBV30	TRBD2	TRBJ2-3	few	TGTGCCTGGATCGGAGCGGGAGCGGGGCCAGGCACGCAGTATTTT	CAWIGAGAGPGTQYF
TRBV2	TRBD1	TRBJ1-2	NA	TGTGCCAGCAGTATCGGACAGGGATCTAGCCCCTTC	CASSIGQGSSPF
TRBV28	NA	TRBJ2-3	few	TGTGCCAGCAGTTCCCCGGGAAGCACAGATACGCAGTATTTT	CASSSPGSTDTQYF
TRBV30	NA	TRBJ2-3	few	TGTGCCTGGAGTGTAGGGGCAAGCACAGATACGCAGTATTTT	CAWSVGASTDTQYF
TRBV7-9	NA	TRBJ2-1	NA	TGTGCCAGCAGCCCCGGGACTTTCAGCTCCTACAATGAGCAGTTCTTC	CASSPGTFSSYNEQFF
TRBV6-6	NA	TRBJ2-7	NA	TGTGCCAGCAGTGGGGCTAGAGAATACGAGCAGTACTTC	CASSGAREYEQYF
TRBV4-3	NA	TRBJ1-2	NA	TGCGCCAGCAGCCCTTGGACAGACTATCCTATGGGCTACACCTTC	CASSPWTDYPMGYTF
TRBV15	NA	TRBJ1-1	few	TGTGCCACCAGCCGCGTCGAGGGCCTGAACACTGAAGCTTTCTTT	CATSRVEGLNTEAFF
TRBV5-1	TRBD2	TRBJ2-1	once	TGCGCCAGCAGCTTTCTAGCGGGAGGGCCGGGTGAGCAGTTCTTC	CASSFLAGGPGEQFF
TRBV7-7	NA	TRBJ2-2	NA	TGTGCCAGCAGCCTGCTGGCGGGTGGGTCCGGGGAGCTGTTTTTT	CASSLLAGGSGELFF
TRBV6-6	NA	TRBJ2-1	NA	TGTGCCAGCAGTTACTATGGGGACCGGGGGAATGAGCAGTTCTTC	CASSYYGDRGNEQFF
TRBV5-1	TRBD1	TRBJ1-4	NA	TGCGCCAGCAGCTTGGTCCCCTTGGGCAGGGGGGATGAAAAACTGTTTTTT	CASSLVPLGRGDEKLFF
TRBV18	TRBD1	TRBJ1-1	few	TGTGCCAGCTCAGTGGGGACAGGGGTGATGGGCACTGAAGCTTTCTTT	CASSVGTGVMGTEAFF
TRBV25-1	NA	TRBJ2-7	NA	TGTGCCAGCAGTGAATCCGGCAGAGGGTACGAGCAGTACTTC	CASSESGRGYEQYF
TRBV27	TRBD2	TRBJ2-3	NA	TGTGCCAGCAGTTTGGGACTAGCTTCAGATACGCAGTATTTT	CASSLGLASDTQYF
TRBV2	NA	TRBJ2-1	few	TGTGCCGGAAATCAGCGGAGTGGCTCCTACAATGAGCAGTTCTTC	CAGNQRSGSYNEQFF